This TCR beta chain is from a study of CD8+CD57+ T cells in acquired aplastic anemia. Study-wide background: DNA from sorted CD4+ and CD8+ cells averaged roughly 3.2 ug. Healthy donors yielded about 9.9 million CD4+ cell reads on average.

This CDR3 has 13 amino acids. Trimming took 4 bases from V and 1 from J, leaving 10 bases between them. Germline lookup yields CDR1 SQVTM and CDR2 ANQGSEA. Study-level points and caveats: Levels of CD8+ Simpson's diversity were not significantly distinct in patients versus controls. The study identified twenty-nine CD8+ CDR3 sequences shared by patients and controls.

Using genomic DNA as the template, TCR beta VDJ and CDR3 profiling was carried out. TCRdb used MiXCR to reprocess the reads, holding one entry per CDR3 protein. The sample contains about 210,000 distinct CDR3 sequences, 34% of which appear only once. Concerning this clonotype itself: Its antigen is not known.

The TCR originated in a human donor in good health, serving as a control. The chain joins TRBV29-1 to TRBJ1-1, with D possibly being TRBD1 (5 bases). Sequencing used sorted CD4+, CD8+, or CD8+CD57+ T cells (not recorded which) from PBMCs. CDR3 protein: CSVAARANTEAFF. DNA for the CDR3: TGCAGCGTTGCGGCCAGGGCGAACACTGAAGCTTTCTTT.